Listed below are T cell receptor beta chains from one sample, sequenced in a study of blood T cell repertoires in COVID-19. Assay: immunoSEQ multiplex PCR; the TCRdb copy retains only in-frame clones and omits some. The table lists 65,000 to 80,000 clones, approximately 82% of them singletons. The sequencing sample was made of peripheral blood. These receptors originate from a human donor in a cohort sampled during active COVID-19. The CDR3 runs from the conserved cysteine through the conserved F or W. A D gene is named only where the DNA matches it firmly. The size entry is marked missing in some rows and otherwise reads once, few, many or a size class.

NA	TRBV5-1	TRBD1	TRBJ2-2	CASSFSGTGLTGELFF	TGCGCCAGCAGCTTTAGTGGGACAGGGCTCACCGGGGAGCTGTTTTTT
NA	TRBV9	TRBD1	TRBJ1-3	CASSVGRDSATPIYF	TGTGCCAGCAGCGTAGGCCGGGACAGTGCAACCCCAATATATTTT
NA	TRBV7-9	TRBD1	TRBJ1-2	CASSLGRGDYGYTF	TGTGCCAGCAGCTTAGGCAGGGGGGACTATGGCTACACCTTC
NA	TRBV19	NA	TRBJ1-5	CASSMSTNQPQHF	TGTGCCAGTAGTATGTCCACAAATCAGCCCCAGCATTTT
NA	TRBV19	TRBD2	TRBJ2-3	CASSMVFPASGGDTDTQYF	TGTGCCAGTAGTATGGTTTTCCCCGCTAGCGGGGGGGACACAGATACGCAGTATTTT
NA	TRBV30	NA	TRBJ2-2	CAWRGQLNTGELFF	TGTGCCTGGAGGGGGCAGCTGAACACCGGGGAGCTGTTTTTT
NA	TRBV7-9	TRBD1	TRBJ2-5	CASNQGGNQETQYF	TGTGCCAGCAACCAAGGGGGCAATCAAGAGACCCAGTACTTC
NA	TRBV18	TRBD1	TRBJ1-2	CASSSDRVNYGYTF	TGTGCCAGCTCGTCAGACAGGGTGAACTATGGCTACACCTTC
NA	TRBV28	NA	TRBJ1-2	CASSTGTYGYTF	TGTGCCAGCAGTACAGGGACCTATGGCTACACCTTC
NA	TRBV12-1	NA	TRBJ2-7	CASSSDRDRYEQYF	TGTGCCAGCAGCTCCGACAGGGATAGATACGAGCAGTACTTC
NA	TRBV27	TRBD2	TRBJ2-1	CASTHDSSGGLTYNEQFF	TGTGCCAGCACCCACGATTCTAGCGGGGGGTTGACCTACAATGAGCAGTTCTTC
NA	TRBV19	TRBD2	TRBJ2-2	CASSIGSGGINTGELFF	TGTGCCAGTAGTATAGGGAGCGGGGGTATTAACACCGGGGAGCTGTTTTTT
NA	TRBV11-3	NA	TRBJ2-1	CASSSSPVRDEQFF	TGTGCCAGCAGCTCAAGTCCGGTCCGGGATGAGCAGTTCTTC
once	TRBV27	NA	TRBJ2-1	CASSLSGGYSYNEQFF	TGTGCCAGCAGTTTATCAGGGGGTTACTCCTACAATGAGCAGTTCTTC
NA	TRBV6-5	TRBD1	TRBJ1-1	CASSYAGGVNTEAFF	TGTGCCAGCAGTTACGCAGGGGGCGTGAACACTGAAGCTTTCTTT
NA	TRBV29-1	TRBD1	TRBJ2-7	CSVGQGEHEQYF	TGCAGCGTTGGACAGGGTGAACACGAGCAGTACTTC
many	TRBV27	TRBD1	TRBJ1-2	CASKGTGVIGYTF	TGTGCCAGCAAAGGGACAGGGGTGATTGGCTACACCTTC
NA	TRBV24-1	TRBD1	TRBJ2-7	CATSSGGSYEQYF	TGTGCCACCAGTTCAGGGGGTTCCTACGAGCAGTACTTC
NA	TRBV6-1	TRBD2	TRBJ2-7	CASSEWGGGEQYF	TGTGCCAGCAGTGAATGGGGCGGGGGGGAGCAGTACTTC
few	TRBV7-9	TRBD2	TRBJ2-3	CASSSLAGVSDTQYF	TGTGCCAGCAGCTCGTTAGCGGGGGTGTCAGATACGCAGTATTTT
few	TRBV7-3	TRBD1	TRBJ2-2	CASSFPQGAGNTGELFF	TGTGCCAGCAGCTTTCCACAGGGGGCTGGGAACACCGGGGAGCTGTTTTTT
NA	TRBV19	TRBD1	TRBJ1-5	CASRAGQGALAQHF	TGTGCCAGTAGGGCCGGACAGGGGGCTTTGGCCCAGCATTTT
NA	TRBV24-1	TRBD1	TRBJ2-2	CATSPRQGRLFF	TGTGCCACCAGCCCCCGACAGGGTCGGCTGTTTTTT
NA	TRBV10-2	TRBD1	TRBJ2-2	CASRPTGLGTGELFF	TGCGCCAGCAGACCGACAGGGCTTGGCACCGGGGAGCTGTTTTTT
NA	TRBV7-9	NA	TRBJ1-2	CASSLGRDYGYTF	TGTGCCAGCAGCTTAGGCAGGGACTATGGCTACACCTTC
few	TRBV4-1	TRBD1	TRBJ1-2	CASSQTDRGRLGNGYTF	TGCGCCAGCAGCCAAACGGACAGGGGGCGCCTCGGAAATGGCTACACCTTC
NA	TRBV24-1	NA	TRBJ2-1	CATSDLPAGEQFF	TGTGCCACCAGTGATTTGCCGGCGGGTGAGCAGTTCTTC
NA	TRBV28	NA	TRBJ2-7	CASSTSGPYEQYF	TGTGCCAGCAGTACCAGCGGGCCCTACGAGCAGTACTTC
NA	TRBV5-3	NA	TRBJ1-2	CARSAGSSYTF	TGTGCCAGAAGCGCGGGGTCAAGCTACACCTTC
NA	TRBV7-2	NA	TRBJ1-1	CASSLGYSSLNTEAFF	TGTGCCAGCAGCTTAGGATACAGCTCCTTGAACACTGAAGCTTTCTTT
NA	TRBV27	TRBD1	TRBJ2-7	CASSPQDRGRLYRQYF	TGTGCCAGCAGTCCCCAGGACAGGGGGCGCCTTTACCGGCAGTACTTC
NA	TRBV11-3	NA	TRBJ1-1	CASSLERWKGLEAFF	TGTGCCAGCAGCTTAGAAAGGTGGAAGGGGCTTGAAGCTTTCTTT
NA	TRBV5-1	NA	TRBJ2-1	CASSLAKGIYNEQFF	TGCGCCAGCAGCTTGGCGAAGGGGATTTACAATGAGCAGTTCTTC
NA	TRBV24-1	TRBD2	TRBJ2-1	CATSEPPGLAGTRNYNEQFF	TGTGCCACCAGTGAACCCCCCGGGCTAGCGGGGACCAGAAATTACAATGAGCAGTTCTTC
NA	TRBV12-3/TRBV12-4	TRBD1	TRBJ2-2	CASSPMTGGELFF	TGTGCCAGCAGCCCGATGACAGGGGGCGAGCTGTTTTTT
NA	TRBV19	NA	TRBJ2-7	CASSIFVAYEQYF	TGTGCCAGTAGTATCTTTGTCGCCTACGAGCAGTACTTC
NA	TRBV7-6	TRBD1	TRBJ1-3	CASSLRTGAGNTIYF	TGTGCCAGCAGCCTAAGGACAGGGGCTGGAAACACCATATATTTT
NA	TRBV4-1	TRBD1	TRBJ1-4	CASSPSYRGSEKLFF	TGCGCCAGCAGCCCATCCTACAGGGGTAGTGAAAAACTGTTTTTT
NA	TRBV4-2	NA	TRBJ1-1	CASSQDPRGTEAFF	TGTGCCAGCAGCCAAGATCCCCGGGGCACTGAAGCTTTCTTT
NA	TRBV19	TRBD1	TRBJ2-1	CASSLGQAYNEQFF	TGTGCCAGTAGTCTCGGACAGGCCTACAATGAGCAGTTCTTC